This TCR beta chain was identified during a study of blood T cell repertoires in COVID-19. Germline values: CDR1 LNHDA, CDR2 SQIVND (reference sequence). V lost 8 bases and J lost 8; bases outside the gene matches: 12. The CDR3 runs 15 residues. Clones were sequenced by immunoSEQ multiplex PCR, and TCRdb holds only the in-frame ones, with some missing. Among 300,000 to 450,000 clones listed, about 90% were seen once. This clone was seen just once. The chain uses TRBV19 and TRBJ1-6; 7 bases agree with TRBD1. This clonotype was sampled from a man in his forties in a cohort exposed to, infected with or recovered from COVID-19 (not recorded which). Input material: PBMCs or T cells enriched from blood (not recorded which). CDR3 bases: TGTGCCAGTCGCCCCCCGACAGGGAACCATTCACCCCTCCACTTT. The encoded protein is CASRPPTGNHSPLHF.